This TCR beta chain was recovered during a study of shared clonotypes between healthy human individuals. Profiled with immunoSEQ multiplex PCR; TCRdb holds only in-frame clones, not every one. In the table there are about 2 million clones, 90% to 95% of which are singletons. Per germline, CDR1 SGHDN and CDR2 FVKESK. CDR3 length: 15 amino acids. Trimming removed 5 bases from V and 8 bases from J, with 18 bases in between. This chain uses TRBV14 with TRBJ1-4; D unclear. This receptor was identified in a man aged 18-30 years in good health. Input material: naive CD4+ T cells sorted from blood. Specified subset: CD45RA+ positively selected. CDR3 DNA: TGTGCCAGCAGCATAACCGGATCAGGTCAGGAAAAACTGTTTTTT. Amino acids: CASSITGSGQEKLFF.